This T cell receptor (beta chain) was captured by sequencing in a study of T cells in Graves' hyperthyroidism and ophthalmopathy. Every diagnosis used clinical symptoms, serum thyroxine and TRAb, thyroid ultrasound and orbital computed tomography. As regards this clonotype: Its antigen remains unknown.

General study results and limits: The model identified upcoming ophthalmopathy a median approximately 6.4 months ahead of onset.

Amplification yielded TCR beta CDR3 regions, with RNA transcripts as the source. TCR CDR3 underwent first-round RT-PCR with the HTBI primer set. TCRdb recomputed calls from the multiplex PCR reads with MiXCR, one row per CDR3 protein. The data contain hundreds of thousands of distinct CDR3 sequences, just under 45% of them singletons. The clonotype was recovered from an adult man with Graves' disease, either hyperthyroidism or ophthalmopathy (not recorded which). Sequences were obtained from peripheral blood or thyroid tissue (not recorded which).

This chain's CDR3 is CASSLKRRGTGELFF. Written as DNA, the CDR3 is TGTGCCAGCAGCTTGAAACGGCGGGGGACCGGGGAGCTGTTTTTT. The V and J genes are TRBV7-8 and TRBJ2-2, with 7 positions matching TRBD2. The CDR3 runs to 15 residues. The germline CDR1 and CDR2 sequences are SGHVS and FQNEAQ. The V segment lost 3 bases and the J segment 5 bases; nucleotides outside the gene matches: 6.